Presented here are 11 T cell receptor beta chains from one specimen sequenced in a study of blood T cell repertoires in COVID-19. TCRdb's table, derived via immunoSEQ multiplex PCR, lists solely in-frame clones and lacks some. Among 200,000 or so clones listed, around 89% were seen once. Sequenced material: peripheral blood. Receptors originate from a man in his 70s with acute or convalescent COVID-19.

The V and J genes are TRBV2 and TRBJ1-6; possible D gene TRBD1, 5 bases. V was cut by 0 bases and J by 5 bases, with 8 bases left in between. The germline V gene encodes CDR1 SNHLY and CDR2 FYNNEI. The CDR3 consists of 15 residues. The DNA for the CDR3 is TGTGCCAGCAGTGAAGCGGGGGGGAATAATTCACCCCTCCACTTT. Translating it yields CASSEAGGNNSPLHF.

This rearrangement joins TRBV5-1 to TRBJ2-2, with 7 bases that match TRBD1. Germline trimming cut 3 bases from V and 5 bases from J; bases unmatched to any gene: 10. Germline V gives CDR1 SGHRS, CDR2 YFSETQ. CDR3 length equals 16 residues. In DNA form, the CDR3 reads TGCGCCAGCAGCTCATCAGCAGGGGGAAGGACCGGGGAGCTGTTTTTT. Translating gives CASSSSAGGRTGELFF.

The chain joins TRBV18 to TRBJ1-2, with a weak D call TRBD1 (6 bases). Germline-derived CDR1 and CDR2 are KGHSH and LQKENI. The CDR3 is 14 residues long. The V end was cut by 6 bases, the J end by 2 bases, with 13 bases between. In nucleotides, the CDR3 is TGTGCCAGCTCGTTGACAGGAGTAAACTATGGCTACACCTTC. It translates to CASSLTGVNYGYTF.

The chain couples TRBV28 to TRBJ1-4; 8 bases fit TRBD1. V was pared by 6 bases and J by 4 bases, with 4 bases of the junction left unmatched. Germline-derived CDR1 and CDR2 are MDHEN and SYDVKM. The CDR3 length is 14 residues. CDR3: CASRQGVGNEKLFF. Here the CDR3 DNA reads TGTGCCAGCAGACAGGGGGTTGGTAATGAAAAACTGTTTTTT.

V and J are TRBV4-3 and TRBJ2-7; 7 bases map to TRBD1. Germline loops: CDR1 LGHNA, CDR2 YSLEER. Trimming took 4 bases from V and 4 from J; bases not matched to a gene: 10. This CDR3 has 15 residues. This CDR3 is CASSLQGQSTYEQYF. The CDR3 DNA reads as TGCGCCAGCAGCCTACAGGGGCAGTCTACTTACGAGCAGTACTTC.

The count of this clone is one. The rearrangement uses TRBV7-9 and TRBJ1-1; 7 bases align to TRBD1. This CDR3 comprises 12 residues. Trimming at V came to 5 bases and at J to 7 bases, leaving 4 bases not matched to a gene. The germline V gene encodes CDR1 SEHNR and CDR2 FQNEAQ (reference sequence). The CDR3 reads CASSPRQGEAFF. The DNA of the CDR3 is TGTGCCAGCAGCCCCAGACAGGGTGAAGCTTTCTTT.

V is TRBV25-1 and J is TRBJ2-2, with D maybe TRBD1 (6 bases). The length of the CDR3 is 15 residues. The V gene lost 6 bases and the J gene lost 6 bases, with 17 bases spanning the gap. The V gene's germline CDR1 is MGHDK and CDR2 SYGVNS. The CDR3 protein is CASSLQGSSAGELFF. The CDR3, as DNA: TGTGCCAGCAGCTTACAGGGTTCCTCCGCCGGGGAGCTGTTTTTT.

This clone was seen only once. The chain joins TRBV5-1 to TRBJ2-1, with 14 bases fitting TRBD2. The CDR3 covers 14 residues. Trimming at V came to 7 bases and at J to 6 bases, leaving 3 bases not matched to a gene. Germline CDR1 is SGHRS and CDR2 is YFSETQ. The CDR3 DNA sequence: TGCGCCAGCGCGACTAGCGGGAGGGTCAATGAGCAGTTCTTC. It yields the protein CASATSGRVNEQFF.

The rearrangement links TRBV5-1 to TRBJ2-6; the D gene is possibly TRBD1 (6 bases). The CDR3 has 17 residues. The ends were cut back, 3 bases at V and 0 bases at J, with 13 bases in the middle. Germline assignment: CDR1 SGHRS and CDR2 YFSETQ. The CDR3 loop reads CASSSTGLISGANVLTF. For the CDR3, the DNA is TGCGCCAGCAGCTCCACAGGGCTCATCTCTGGGGCCAACGTCCTGACTTTC.

The genes are TRBV10-3 and TRBJ1-5; 7 bases are a match to TRBD1. Germline values: CDR1 ENHRY, CDR2 SYGVKD. The junction had 6 bases not matched to a gene; V was cut back by 10 bases and J by 0 bases. This CDR3 spans 14 amino acids. CDR3 bases: TGTGCCACGGGACAGAGCTATAGCAATCAGCCCCAGCATTTT. Its protein product is CATGQSYSNQPQHF.

The chain couples TRBV28 to TRBJ2-1; 7 bases align to TRBD2. Germline V CDR1 and CDR2: MDHEN, SYDVKM. The length of the CDR3 is 17 residues. Trimming at V came to 3 bases and at J to 4 bases, leaving 12 bases not matched to a gene. In nucleotides, the CDR3 is TGTGCCAGCAGTTTCCCACCGACGACTAGCAGGTACAATGAGCAGTTCTTC. Its protein is CASSFPPTTSRYNEQFF.